These 9 T cell receptor beta chains share one sample of origin, sequenced in a study of CD8 T cells in ankylosing spondylitis. Each CDR3 protein is one row after TCRdb ran MiXCR on the 5' RACE reads. The table records roughly 300,000 distinct CDR3 sequences, under 8.5% of them present only once. Antigen specificity for these receptors is unknown. The study's findings and limits: About 8 highly homologous variants made up a TCR beta motif, and this motif appeared characteristic of ankylosing spondylitis blood.

Sequencing was performed on blood, either unsorted or a sorted T cell fraction (not recorded which). These receptors were taken from a male donor with ankylosing spondylitis.

The genes are TRBV12-3 or TRBV12-4 and TRBJ2-1; TRBD2 aligns across 7 bases. Trimming took 8 bases from V and 1 from J; bases not matched to a gene: 5. The CDR3 loop spans 14 amino acids. Here the CDR3 reads CASGVGRSYNEQFF. CDR3 DNA: TGTGCCAGCGGTGTCGGGAGGTCCTACAATGAGCAGTTCTTC.

The rearrangement uses TRBV14 and TRBJ2-5; 7 bases line up with TRBD2. The CDR3 has 14 amino acids. The ends lost 4 bases at V and 5 bases at J; junction bases unmatched: 7. Germline values: CDR1 SGHDN, CDR2 FVKESK. DNA of the CDR3: TGTGCCAGCAGCCTCGGACTAGTTTGGGAGACCCAGTACTTC. It translates to CASSLGLVWETQYF.

This rearrangement joins TRBV29-1 to TRBJ1-1; unclear D gene. This CDR3 comprises 11 residues. Per the germline V gene, CDR1 is SQVTM and CDR2 is ANQGSEA. Trimming stripped 4 bases from V and 4 bases from J, with 7 bases between. The CDR3 protein is CSVVRVTEAFF. The DNA for the CDR3 is TGCAGCGTTGTACGGGTCACTGAAGCTTTCTTT.

The table lists this clonotype with a few counts. J is TRBJ2-7 and V is TRBV5-1, with a tentative D call TRBD1 (5 bases). The germline gives CDR1 SGHRS, CDR2 YFSETQ. Trimming stripped 0 bases from V and 5 bases from J, with 9 bases between. The CDR3 extends over 13 amino acids. The CDR3 is CASSLVGEHEQYF. The CDR3 DNA sequence: TGCGCCAGCAGCTTGGTAGGGGAACACGAGCAGTACTTC.

This clonotype was detected a few times. The CDR3 DNA is TGTGCCAGCACCCCCCTCTCAGCGGGAGGAGGCGAGCAGTACTTC. It is translated as CASTPLSAGGGEQYF. The chain recombines TRBV12-3 or TRBV12-4 with TRBJ2-7; 9 bases fit TRBD2. The CDR3 has 15 amino acids. The trim removed 7 bases at V and 6 bases at J, leaving 13 bases unmatched.

This clonotype was counted between two and nine times. V gene TRBV7-2 combines with J gene TRBJ2-3, with 7 bases fitting TRBD1. The CDR3 is 18 amino acids. The germline V gene has CDR1 SGHTA and CDR2 FQGNSA. The J segment lost 0 bases and the V segment lost 0 bases, leaving 9 bases of the junction unmatched. For the CDR3, the DNA is TGTGCCAGCAGCTTAGCAGCGCGCGCAGGGGGTAGCACAGATACGCAGTATTTT. This encodes CASSLAARAGGSTDTQYF.

CDR3 DNA: TGCAGCGTTGAACAGACAGGGGGCGGGGGCGAGCAGTACTTC. Amino acid sequence: CSVEQTGGGGEQYF. This chain connects TRBV29-1 to TRBJ2-7; TRBD1 matches at 10 bases. V was pared by 2 bases and J by 6 bases, with 7 bases of the junction left unmatched. The germline V gene has CDR1 SQVTM and CDR2 ANQGSEA. This CDR3 is 14 amino acids long.

This clonotype turned up a few times. The chain uses TRBV2 and TRBJ1-3; the D is unclear. V shed 6 bases and J shed 1 base, with 13 bases lying between them. CDR1 SNHLY and CDR2 FYNNEI come from the germline V gene. The CDR3 is 15 amino acids. CDR3 region: CASRREAISGNTIYF. In nucleotides, the CDR3 is TGTGCCAGCAGAAGGGAGGCGATATCTGGAAACACCATATATTTT.

This chain joins TRBV20-1 and TRBJ2-7, with TRBD1 matching over 8 bases. CDR3 length equals 14 residues. Germline V gives CDR1 DFQATT, CDR2 SNEGSKA (reference sequence). Germline trimming cut 2 bases from V and 7 bases from J; bases unmatched to any gene: 10. The CDR3 DNA is TGCAGTGCTAGATCCGGGACAGGAGTTACGGAGCAGTACTTC. Encoded protein: CSARSGTGVTEQYF.